This T cell receptor beta chain stems from a study of T and B cells in COVID-19 patients. By proportion, this clonotype is medium-sized. BIOMED2 TRB-A/B primer pools were used in multiplex TRB PCR. A single record per CDR3 protein comes from TCRdb applying MiXCR to the multiplex PCR reads. The sample includes under 8,500 distinct CDR3 sequences, around a third of them seen just once. TRB was amplified from approximately 250-500 ng of blood genomic DNA. V lost 1 base and J lost 6, with 7 bases in between. The CDR3 spans 13 residues. Germline values: CDR1 LNHDA, CDR2 SQIVND (reference sequence). The chain recombines TRBV19 with TRBJ2-1, with D uncertain. The TCR sequence derives from a human donor who had recovered from COVID-19. The sample consisted of blood. The CDR3 here is CASSIAQPNEQFF. CDR3 coding DNA: TGTGCCAGTAGTATAGCGCAGCCCAATGAGCAGTTCTTC.